Listed below are T cell receptor beta chains from one sample, sequenced in a study of OX40 agonist ivuxolimab in advanced cancers. Assay: immunoSEQ multiplex PCR; the TCRdb copy retains only in-frame clones and omits some. Among 70,000 to 95,000 clones, 94% were seen once, and the ten largest hold 20%. This sample comprised CD4+ or CD8+ T cells sorted from blood, obtained in a trial of the OX40 agonist ivuxolimab. Receptor source: an adult with an advanced solid tumor such as melanoma, head and neck, liver or kidney cancer. Both conserved end residues are part of each CDR3. The order of the fields is clone size, J gene, D gene, V gene, CDR3 DNA, CDR3 protein. A D gene is named only where the DNA matches it firmly. Clone sizes are given selectively: once, few, many, or a class where the clone is expanded.

-,TRBJ2-3,-,TRBV19,TGTGCCAGTAGCTCCTCCGCGGCGGTCTCTAGCACAGATACGCAGTATTTT,CASSSSAAVSSTDTQYF
-,TRBJ1-2,-,TRBV7-9,TGTGCCAGCAGCTTAGCGCTGCCGGATGGCTACACCTTC,CASSLALPDGYTF
-,TRBJ2-1,TRBD2,TRBV9,TGTGCCAGCAACCGACTAGCGGGGGACCGAGGTGAGCAGTTCTTC,CASNRLAGDRGEQFF
-,TRBJ2-5,-,TRBV7-9,TGTGCCAGCAGCTTAGGCCGGGACATCGAAGAGACCCAGTACTTC,CASSLGRDIEETQYF
-,TRBJ2-7,TRBD2,TRBV9,TGTGCCAGCAGCGTTGGACTAGCGGGGGGGCCCCTCTCCTACGAGCAGTACTTC,CASSVGLAGGPLSYEQYF
-,TRBJ1-1,-,TRBV6-5,TGTGCCAGCCGAGGGGGGAGCACTGAAGCTTTCTTT,CASRGGSTEAFF
-,TRBJ1-1,TRBD1,TRBV6-1,TGTGCCAGCAGTGAATGGAAACAGGGGGAAACTGAAGCTTTCTTT,CASSEWKQGETEAFF
-,TRBJ2-2,TRBD2,TRBV4-1,TGCGCCAGCAGCGCCAGGGGCGGGAGCGGGAGCACCGGGGAGCTGTTTTTT,CASSARGGSGSTGELFF
-,TRBJ2-3,TRBD1,TRBV6-5,TGTGCCAGCAGTGGGACAGACAACACAGATACGCAGTATTTT,CASSGTDNTDTQYF
-,TRBJ1-6,-,TRBV5-4,TGTGCCAGCAGCTTGGGGGAGGGCAATTCACCCCTCCACTTT,CASSLGEGNSPLHF
-,TRBJ1-1,-,TRBV6-5,TGTGCCAGCAGTTACGGGGGGTTGCCTGAAGCTTTCTTT,CASSYGGLPEAFF
once,TRBJ2-7,-,TRBV27,TGTGCCAGCAGAACAGGTATGAACGAGCAGTACTTC,CASRTGMNEQYF
-,TRBJ2-7,TRBD1,TRBV15,TGTGCCACCAGCCAGGGTCCCGGGACAGGGGGCCACGAGCAGTACTTC,CATSQGPGTGGHEQYF
-,TRBJ2-7,-,TRBV7-8,TGTGCCAGCAGCCTTGGCGCCTACGAGCAGTACTTC,CASSLGAYEQYF
-,TRBJ1-3,-,TRBV6-5,TGTGCCAGCAGTTACGATCAGGGATCTGGAAACACCATATATTTT,CASSYDQGSGNTIYF
-,TRBJ2-2,-,TRBV9,TGTGCCAGCAGCGTAGAACCGGCGGGCCGGAGCACCGGGGAGCTGTTTTTT,CASSVEPAGRSTGELFF
-,TRBJ1-6,TRBD1,TRBV7-9,TGTGCCAGCAGCCCAGGGGGCGGTAATTCACCCCTCCACTTT,CASSPGGGNSPLHF